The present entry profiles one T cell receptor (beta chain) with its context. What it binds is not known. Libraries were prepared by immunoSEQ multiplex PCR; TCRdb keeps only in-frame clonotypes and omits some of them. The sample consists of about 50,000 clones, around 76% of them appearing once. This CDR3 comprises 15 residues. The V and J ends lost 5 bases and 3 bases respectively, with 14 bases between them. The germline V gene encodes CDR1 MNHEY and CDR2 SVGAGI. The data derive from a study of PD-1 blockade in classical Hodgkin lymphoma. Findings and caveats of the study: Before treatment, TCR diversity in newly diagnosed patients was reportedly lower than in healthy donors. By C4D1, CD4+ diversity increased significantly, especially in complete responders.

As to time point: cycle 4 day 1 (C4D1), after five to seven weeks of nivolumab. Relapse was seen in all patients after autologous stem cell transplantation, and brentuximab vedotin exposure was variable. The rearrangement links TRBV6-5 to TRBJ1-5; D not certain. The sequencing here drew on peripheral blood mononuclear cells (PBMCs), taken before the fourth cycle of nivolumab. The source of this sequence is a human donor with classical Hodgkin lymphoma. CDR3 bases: TGTGCCAGCAGTCGACTTCCTCCCCACAATCAGCCCCAGCATTTT. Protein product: CASSRLPPHNQPQHF.